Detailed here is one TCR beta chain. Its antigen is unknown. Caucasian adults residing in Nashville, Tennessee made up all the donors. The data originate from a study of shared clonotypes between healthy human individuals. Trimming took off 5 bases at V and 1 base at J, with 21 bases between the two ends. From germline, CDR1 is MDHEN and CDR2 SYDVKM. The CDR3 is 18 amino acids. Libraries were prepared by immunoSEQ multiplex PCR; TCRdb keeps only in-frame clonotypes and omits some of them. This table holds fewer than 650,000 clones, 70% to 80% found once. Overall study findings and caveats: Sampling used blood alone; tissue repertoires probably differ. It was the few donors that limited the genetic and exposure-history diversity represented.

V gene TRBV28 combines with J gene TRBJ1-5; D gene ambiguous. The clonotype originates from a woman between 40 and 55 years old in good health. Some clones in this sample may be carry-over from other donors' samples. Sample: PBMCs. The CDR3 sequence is CASSLAGFVGLSNQPQHF. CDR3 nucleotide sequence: TGTGCCAGCAGTCTGGCGGGGTTTGTTGGGTTGAGCAATCAGCCCCAGCATTTT.